This T cell receptor beta chain appears in the sequencing data of a study of blood T cell repertoires in COVID-19. About the research overall: PBMCs, B-cell-depleted T cells, or T cells provided the cDNA or gDNA that made up the material.

Assignments of participants to cohorts depended upon their own reported clinical history. TCRdb keeps only in-frame clones here, not all; method: immunoSEQ multiplex PCR. The profile shows 140,000 or so clones, approximately 86% of them singletons. Germline V gives CDR1 LNHDA, CDR2 SQIVND (reference sequence). The trim removed 3 bases at V and 1 base at J, leaving 7 bases unmatched. CDR3 length: 16 residues. This rearrangement joins TRBV19 to TRBJ1-1; 8 positions match TRBD1. The TCR sequence derives from a woman aged 40-49 years who had recovered from COVID-19. The sequenced sample consisted of PBMCs or T cells enriched from blood (not recorded which). CDR3 nucleotides: TGTGCCAGTAGTATTGGGGCAGGGGGCTGGAACACTGAAGCTTTCTTT. It translates to CASSIGAGGWNTEAFF. Together with reference TRBV19 and TRBJ1-1, the CDR3 gives the full variable domain: DGGITQSPKYLFRKEGQNVTLSCEQNLNHDAMYWYRQDPGQGLRLIYYSQIVNDFQKGDIAEGYSVSREKKESFPLTVTSAQKNPTAFYLCASSIGAGGWNTEAFFGQGTRLTVV.